Listed below are T cell receptor beta chains from one sample, sequenced in a study of blood T cell repertoires in COVID-19. TCRdb's table, derived via immunoSEQ multiplex PCR, lists solely in-frame clones and lacks some. The data hold a few hundred thousand clones, with roughly 91% observed a single time. The sequencing sample was made of peripheral blood. The receptors originated from a man aged 30 to 39 with acute or convalescent COVID-19. CDR3s include the opening cysteine and the closing phenylalanine or tryptophan. D genes are given only for firm matches. Some rows have no size entry. The others give once, few or many, or a class for an expanded clone.

>TRBV28|once|TRBJ2-2|TRBD2
TGTGCCAGCAGTTTATGGATGACTAGCGGGAGCAACGGGGAGCTGTTTTTT
CASSLWMTSGSNGELFF
>TRBV19|NA|TRBJ1-5|NA
TGTGCCAGTAGTTCCCAGGGCAATCAGCCCCAGCATTTT
CASSSQGNQPQHF
>TRBV7-9|NA|TRBJ2-2|TRBD2
TGTGCCAGCAGCCCCGGGACTAGCGGGTCCGGGGAGCTGTTTTTT
CASSPGTSGSGELFF
>TRBV28|NA|TRBJ2-7|TRBD1
TGTGCCAGCAGTTTATCCGGGACAGGGAAGGGTTCCTACGAGCAGTACTTC
CASSLSGTGKGSYEQYF
>TRBV15|NA|TRBJ2-1|NA
TGTGCCACCAGCAAGTCACATGGAGTACCCTACAATGAGCAGTTCTTC
CATSKSHGVPYNEQFF
>TRBV3-1/TRBV3-2|NA|TRBJ1-4|NA
TGTGCCAGCAGCCAAGATCTTAGGACAAGTAATGAAAAACTGTTTTTT
CASSQDLRTSNEKLFF
>TRBV4-1|few|TRBJ1-5|NA
TGCGCCAGCAGCCAAGACCAGGGATGGGGCAATCAGCCCCAGCATTTT
CASSQDQGWGNQPQHF
>TRBV2|NA|TRBJ2-5|NA
TGTGCCAGCAGTGGCGGGGCCGAGACCCAGTACTTC
CASSGGAETQYF
>TRBV18|once|TRBJ1-3|TRBD1
TGTGCCAGCTCCGGGACAGACTCTGGAAACACCATATATTTT
CASSGTDSGNTIYF
>TRBV29-1|NA|TRBJ2-3|TRBD2
TGCAGCGCTAAAAAAATGGGGACTAGCGGGTTTAGCACAGATACGCAGTATTTT
CSAKKMGTSGFSTDTQYF
>TRBV3-1/TRBV3-2|NA|TRBJ2-7|TRBD2
TGTGCCAGCAGCCAAGAAGGTACCGGGACTAGCGGGAGGGTTGACGAGCAGTACTTC
CASSQEGTGTSGRVDEQYF
>TRBV19|NA|TRBJ2-7|TRBD2
TGTGCCAGTAAGCCGACTAGCGGGAGGTTTCACGAGCAGTACTTC
CASKPTSGRFHEQYF
>TRBV3-1/TRBV3-2|NA|TRBJ2-1|TRBD1
TGTGCCAGCAGCTCGGGACAGGGAGGCTACAATGAGCAGTTCTTC
CASSSGQGGYNEQFF
>TRBV5-6|once|TRBJ2-3|NA
TGTGCCAGCAGCTTCCGGTCAGGTGGTCTAGATACGCAGTATTTT
CASSFRSGGLDTQYF
>TRBV29-1|NA|TRBJ1-2|TRBD1
TGCAGCGTGCCTGACAGGGGTGGCTACACCTTC
CSVPDRGGYTF
>TRBV11-3|NA|TRBJ2-1|TRBD2
TGTGCCAGCAGCTTAGCTGCCGGGGGGGCCCTTGAGCAGTTCTTC
CASSLAAGGALEQFF
>TRBV4-1|NA|TRBJ1-1|NA
TGCGCCAGCAGCCATTTAGCAGGGGCCGAAACTGAAGCTTTCTTT
CASSHLAGAETEAFF
>TRBV6-1|NA|TRBJ2-3|NA
TGTGCCAGCAGTGAAATGGCTAGCATGGGAGATACGCAGTATTTT
CASSEMASMGDTQYF
>TRBV6-1|NA|TRBJ1-6|TRBD1
TGTGCCAGCAGTGAATTGGGGACAGGGGCGGGCTCACCCCTCCACTTT
CASSELGTGAGSPLHF
>TRBV14|NA|TRBJ1-1|NA
TGTGCCAGCAGCCGGTTAGAGGGGAACACTGAAGCTTTCTTT
CASSRLEGNTEAFF
>TRBV2|NA|TRBJ2-2|TRBD1
TGTGCCAGCAGGCGGGACAGGCACACCGGGGAGCTGTTTTTT
CASRRDRHTGELFF
>TRBV19|NA|TRBJ2-7|TRBD2
TGTGCCAGTAGGCCTCAAATCACCGGGACTAGCGAGCAGTACTTC
CASRPQITGTSEQYF
>TRBV12-3/TRBV12-4|NA|TRBJ2-7|NA
TGTGCCAGCAGTTTCGTGTCGGGCTACGAGCAGTACTTC
CASSFVSGYEQYF
>TRBV28|NA|TRBJ1-3|NA
TGTGCCAGCAGTCCTAAGGGATGGAGGGGAACTGGAAACACCATATATTTT
CASSPKGWRGTGNTIYF
>TRBV2|NA|TRBJ1-1|NA
TGTGCCAGCATTAGGGGAGGTAACGCGGACACTGAAGCTTTCTTT
CASIRGGNADTEAFF
>TRBV5-1|NA|TRBJ2-5|TRBD2
TGCGCCAGCAGCAGACCCAGGCTAGCGGGGGGGTCAGAGACCCAGTACTTC
CASSRPRLAGGSETQYF